This TCR beta chain appears in the sequencing data of a study of blood T cell repertoires in COVID-19. Study-level background: Researchers got acute and convalescent COVID-19 samples from the United States, Italy and Spain.

The authors' processing: Reference gene primers were amplified, and this amplification served to estimate nucleated cell counts. Clones were sequenced by immunoSEQ multiplex PCR, and TCRdb holds only the in-frame ones, with some missing. V, J and clone size are taken as reported in that table, and D and trimming were inferred from the DNA itself. The data contain fewer than 500,000 clones, about 85% of them singletons. Individuals aged roughly 18 to 90 years were recruited from 24 US areas. V was clipped by 4 bases and J by 7 bases; unmatched bases: 15. CDR3 length equals 18 residues. From germline, CDR1 is LNHDA and CDR2 SQIVND (reference sequence).

The sample was PBMCs or T cells enriched from blood (not recorded which). This clonotype was obtained from a woman aged 18-35 years with acute COVID-19. The chain joins TRBV19 to TRBJ2-1; 11 nucleotides agree with TRBD2. The CDR3 loop is CASSKVAGGPGLWNEQFF. The CDR3 region has the DNA TGTGCCAGTAGTAAGGTAGCGGGAGGGCCGGGACTATGGAATGAGCAGTTCTTC. Looking up the rest from reference TRBV19 and TRBJ2-1 gives the full variable domain: DGGITQSPKYLFRKEGQNVTLSCEQNLNHDAMYWYRQDPGQGLRLIYYSQIVNDFQKGDIAEGYSVSREKKESFPLTVTSAQKNPTAFYLCASSKVAGGPGLWNEQFFGPGTRLTVL.